This T cell receptor beta chain was observed in a study of OX40 agonist ivuxolimab in advanced cancers. Across the study: Ivuxolimab was administered intravenously to patients at 0.01 to 10 mg/kg every 2 weeks. The study's findings and limits: There were also nonresponders showing low normalized T-cell clonal expansion.

This CDR3 has 12 residues. Germline loops: CDR1 MDHEN, CDR2 SYDVKM. V was cut by 11 bases and J by 1 base, with 11 bases left in between. Patients had blood sampled at baseline and again on cycle 4 day 1 and cycle 7 day 1. The method was immunoSEQ multiplex PCR; TCRdb's version includes in-frame clones alone and lacks a portion of them. The sample gives roughly 63,000 clones, 85% to 90% of which show up once; under 14% is in the top ten. To note about this clone: What it recognizes is unknown.

This chain connects TRBV28 to TRBJ1-2; D may be TRBD1 (5 bases). The material sequenced was CD4+ or CD8+ T cells sorted from blood, taken in a trial of the OX40 agonist ivuxolimab. The origin of this receptor is an adult with an advanced solid tumor such as melanoma, head and neck, liver or kidney cancer. CDR3 sequence: CASLDINYGYTF. CDR3 coding DNA: TGTGCCTCGTTGGACATTAACTATGGCTACACCTTC.